This TCR beta chain comes out of a study of blood T cells in healthy people across ages. Study outcomes and limitations: Higher diversity and more naive CD4+ cells were features of long-lived donors, compared to aged donors. Donor CMV status, an unknown factor, possibly confounded changes in expanded clonotypes.

Comment on this clonotype: Its antigen is not known.

The length of the CDR3 is 15 residues. CDR1 is SGHVS and CDR2 is FNYEAQ in the germline V gene. Trimming left V 5 bases short and J 3 bases short, with 16 bases between. A J-beta primer mix and a sample-barcoded 5' primer were used in a second PCR of about 7 to 12 cycles. With 12 random nucleotides, a template-switch adaptor tagged each individual cDNA molecule. MiXCR was run by TCRdb on the 5' RACE reads, yielding one entry per CDR3 protein. Of 890,000 or so distinct CDR3 sequences listed, approximately 59% are singletons. Sequencing was carried out using blood. This clonotype was obtained from a man younger than 40 in good health. The rearrangement joins TRBV7-6 to TRBJ2-5, with a tentative D call TRBD1 (6 bases). CDR3: CASSLTGFGEETQYF. CDR3 nucleotide sequence: TGTGCCAGCAGCCTAACAGGGTTTGGTGAAGAGACCCAGTACTTC. The complete variable domain, with remaining parts taken from reference TRBV7-6 and TRBJ2-5, reads GAGVSQSPRYKVTKRGQDVALRCDPISGHVSLYWYRQALGQGPEFLTYFNYEAQQDKSGLPNDRFSAERPEGSISTLTIQRTEQRDSAMYRCASSLTGFGEETQYFGPGTRLLVL.